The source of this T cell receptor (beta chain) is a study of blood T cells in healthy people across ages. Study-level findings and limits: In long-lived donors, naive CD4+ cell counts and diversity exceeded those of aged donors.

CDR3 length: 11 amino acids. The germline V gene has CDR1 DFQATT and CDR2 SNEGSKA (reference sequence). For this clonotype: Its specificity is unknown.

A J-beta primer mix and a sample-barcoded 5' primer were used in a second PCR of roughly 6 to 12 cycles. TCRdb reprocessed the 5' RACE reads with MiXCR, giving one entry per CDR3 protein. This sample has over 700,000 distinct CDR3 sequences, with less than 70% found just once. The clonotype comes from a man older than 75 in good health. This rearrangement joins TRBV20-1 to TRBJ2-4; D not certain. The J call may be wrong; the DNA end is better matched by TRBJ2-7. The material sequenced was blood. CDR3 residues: CSARDSNEQYF. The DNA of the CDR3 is TGCAGTGCTAGAGATTCGAACGAGCAGTACTTC.